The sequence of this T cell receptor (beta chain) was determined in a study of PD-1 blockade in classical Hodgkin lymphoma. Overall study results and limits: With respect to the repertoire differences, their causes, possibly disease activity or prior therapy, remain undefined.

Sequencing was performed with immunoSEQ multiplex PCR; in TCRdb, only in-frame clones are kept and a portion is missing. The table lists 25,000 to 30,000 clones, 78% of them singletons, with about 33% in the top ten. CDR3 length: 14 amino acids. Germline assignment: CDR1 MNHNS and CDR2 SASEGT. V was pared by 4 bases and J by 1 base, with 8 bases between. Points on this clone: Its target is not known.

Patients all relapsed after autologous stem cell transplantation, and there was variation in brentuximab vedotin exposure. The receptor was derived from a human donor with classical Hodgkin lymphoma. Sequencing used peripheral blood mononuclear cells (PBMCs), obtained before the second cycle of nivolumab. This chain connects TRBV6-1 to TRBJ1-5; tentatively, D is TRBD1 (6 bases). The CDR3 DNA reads TGTGCCAGCAGTGTACAGGGAAGCAATCAGCCCCAGCATTTT. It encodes CASSVQGSNQPQHF.